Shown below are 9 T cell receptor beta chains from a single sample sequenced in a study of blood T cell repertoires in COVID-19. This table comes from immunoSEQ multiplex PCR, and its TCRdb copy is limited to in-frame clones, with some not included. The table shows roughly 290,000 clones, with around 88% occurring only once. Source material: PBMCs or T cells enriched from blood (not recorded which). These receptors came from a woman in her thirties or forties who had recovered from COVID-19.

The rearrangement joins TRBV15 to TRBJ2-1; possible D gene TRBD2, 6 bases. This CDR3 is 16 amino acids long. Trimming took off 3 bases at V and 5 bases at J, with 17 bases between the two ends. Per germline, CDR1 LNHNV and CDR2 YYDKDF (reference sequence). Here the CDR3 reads CATSRDHKGLNNEQFF. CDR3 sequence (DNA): TGTGCCACCAGCAGGGACCACAAAGGACTAAACAATGAGCAGTTCTTC.

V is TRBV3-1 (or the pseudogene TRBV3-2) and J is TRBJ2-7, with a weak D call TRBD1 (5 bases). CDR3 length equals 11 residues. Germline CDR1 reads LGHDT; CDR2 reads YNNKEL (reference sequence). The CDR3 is CATNRLYEQYF. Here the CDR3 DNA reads TGTGCTACTAACAGGCTTTACGAGCAGTACTTC.

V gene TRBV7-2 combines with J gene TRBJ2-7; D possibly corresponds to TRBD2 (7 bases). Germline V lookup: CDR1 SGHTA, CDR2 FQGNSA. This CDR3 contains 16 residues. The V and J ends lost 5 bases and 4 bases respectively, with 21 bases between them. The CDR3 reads CASSPLGGGGWYEQYF. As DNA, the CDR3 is TGTGCCAGCAGCCCGCTGGGGGGAGGGGGGTGGTACGAGCAGTACTTC.

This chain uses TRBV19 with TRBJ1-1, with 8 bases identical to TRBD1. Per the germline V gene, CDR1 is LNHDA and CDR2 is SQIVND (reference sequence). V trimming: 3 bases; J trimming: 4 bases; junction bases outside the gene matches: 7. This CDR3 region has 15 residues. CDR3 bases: TGTGCCAGTAGTATTGGGGACACAGGGGGCACTGAAGCTTTCTTT. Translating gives CASSIGDTGGTEAFF.

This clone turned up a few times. CDR3 nucleotides: TGTGCCAGCAGAACAGGGGGCGACTATGGCTACACCTTC. The encoded protein is CASRTGGDYGYTF. V usage is TRBV12-3 or TRBV12-4 and J usage is TRBJ1-2; 9 bases map to TRBD1. The CDR3 is 13 amino acids. The V segment lost 6 bases and the J segment 3 bases; nucleotides outside the gene matches: 2.

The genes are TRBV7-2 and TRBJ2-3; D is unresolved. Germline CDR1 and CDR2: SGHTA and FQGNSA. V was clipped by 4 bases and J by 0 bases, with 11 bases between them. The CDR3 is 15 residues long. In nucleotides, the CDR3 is TGTGCCAGCAGCTCGGTTGGGCAGAGCACAGATACGCAGTATTTT. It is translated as CASSSVGQSTDTQYF.

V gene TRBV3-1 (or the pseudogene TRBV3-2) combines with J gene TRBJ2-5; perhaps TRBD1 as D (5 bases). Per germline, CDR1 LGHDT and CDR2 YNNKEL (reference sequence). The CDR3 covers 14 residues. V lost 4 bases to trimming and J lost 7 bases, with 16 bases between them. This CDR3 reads CASSPRAPQGTQYF. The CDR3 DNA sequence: TGTGCCAGCAGCCCCCGCGCGCCCCAGGGGACCCAGTACTTC.

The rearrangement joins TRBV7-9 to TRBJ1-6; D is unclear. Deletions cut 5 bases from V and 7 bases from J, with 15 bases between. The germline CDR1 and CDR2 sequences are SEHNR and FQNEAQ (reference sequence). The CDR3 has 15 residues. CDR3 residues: CASSPHHRGNSPLHF. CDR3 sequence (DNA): TGTGCCAGCAGCCCCCACCACCGCGGAAATTCACCCCTCCACTTT.

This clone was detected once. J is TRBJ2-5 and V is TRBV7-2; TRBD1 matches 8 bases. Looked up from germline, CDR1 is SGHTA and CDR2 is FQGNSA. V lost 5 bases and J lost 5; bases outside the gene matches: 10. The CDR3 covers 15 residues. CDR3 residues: CASSGQGWSRETQYF. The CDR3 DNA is TGTGCCAGCAGCGGACAGGGATGGAGCAGGGAGACCCAGTACTTC.